This TCR beta chain was documented in a study of OX40 agonist ivuxolimab in advanced cancers. Study summary: Clinicians treated patients with ivuxolimab, an agonistic anti-OX40 (CD134) antibody. Dose-escalation patients' cancers were hepatocellular carcinoma, melanoma, renal cell or head and neck cancer. Three patients had partial responses: one hepatocellular carcinoma, two cutaneous melanoma.

Some clones are missing from TCRdb's copy, which holds only in-frame ones; the method was immunoSEQ multiplex PCR. The table has tens of thousands of clones, around 90% seen once. The germline CDR1 and CDR2 sequences are LGHNA and YSLEER. V was clipped by 4 bases and J by 1 base; unmatched bases: 11. This CDR3 region has 18 residues. The material sequenced was CD4+ or CD8+ T cells sorted from blood, taken in a trial of the OX40 agonist ivuxolimab. The clonotype originates from an adult with an advanced solid tumor such as melanoma, head and neck, liver or kidney cancer. The chain carries TRBV4-3 and TRBJ2-5; 11 bases match TRBD1. The CDR3 sequence is CASSRSLVGTGGQETQYF. The CDR3 DNA sequence: TGCGCCAGCAGCCGAAGTCTGGTGGGGACAGGGGGCCAAGAGACCCAGTACTTC.